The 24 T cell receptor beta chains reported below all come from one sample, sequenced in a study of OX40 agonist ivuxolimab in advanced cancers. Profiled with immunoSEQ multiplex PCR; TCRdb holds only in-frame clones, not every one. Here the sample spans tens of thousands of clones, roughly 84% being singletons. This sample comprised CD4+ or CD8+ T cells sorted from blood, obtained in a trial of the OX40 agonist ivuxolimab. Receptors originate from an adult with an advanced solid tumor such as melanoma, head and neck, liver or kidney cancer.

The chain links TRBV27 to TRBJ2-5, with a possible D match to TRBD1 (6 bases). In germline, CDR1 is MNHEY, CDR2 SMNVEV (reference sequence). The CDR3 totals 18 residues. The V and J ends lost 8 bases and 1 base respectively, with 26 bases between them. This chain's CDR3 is CASSHRRRSQGSQETQYF. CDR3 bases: TGTGCCAGCTCCCACCGTCGCCGTTCACAGGGCTCCCAAGAGACCCAGTACTTC.

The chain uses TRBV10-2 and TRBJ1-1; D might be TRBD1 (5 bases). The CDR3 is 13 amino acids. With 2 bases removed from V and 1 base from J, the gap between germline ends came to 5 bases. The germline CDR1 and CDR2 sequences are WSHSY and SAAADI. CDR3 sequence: CASSEQGNTEAFF. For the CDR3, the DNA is TGCGCCAGCAGTGAGCAGGGGAACACTGAAGCTTTCTTT.

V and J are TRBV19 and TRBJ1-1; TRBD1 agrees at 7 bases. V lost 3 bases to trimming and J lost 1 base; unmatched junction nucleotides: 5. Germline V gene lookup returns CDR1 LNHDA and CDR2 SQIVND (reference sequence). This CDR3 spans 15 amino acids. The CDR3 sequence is CASSISTGRNTEAFF. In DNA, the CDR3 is TGTGCCAGTAGTATCTCGACAGGGCGGAACACTGAAGCTTTCTTT.

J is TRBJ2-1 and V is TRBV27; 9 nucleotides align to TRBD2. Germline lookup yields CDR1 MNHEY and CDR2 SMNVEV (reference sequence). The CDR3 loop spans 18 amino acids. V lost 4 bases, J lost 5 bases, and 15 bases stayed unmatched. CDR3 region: CASSSRRRGLAGNNEQFF. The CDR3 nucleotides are TGTGCCAGCAGTTCCCGTCGGCGAGGTCTAGCGGGGAACAATGAGCAGTTCTTC.

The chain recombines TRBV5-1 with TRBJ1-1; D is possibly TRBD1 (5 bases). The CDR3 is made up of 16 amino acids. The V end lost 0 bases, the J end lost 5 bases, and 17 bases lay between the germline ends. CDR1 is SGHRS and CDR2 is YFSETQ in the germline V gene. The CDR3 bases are TGCGCCAGCAGCTTGGGGGCCCAGGGCGGGGGTACTGAAGCTTTCTTT. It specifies CASSLGAQGGGTEAFF.

CDR3 residues: CSAAIAHGYTF. CDR3 sequence (DNA): TGCAGTGCTGCCATCGCCCATGGCTACACCTTC. V is TRBV20-1 and J is TRBJ1-2; D is unresolved. Germline V lookup: CDR1 DFQATT, CDR2 SNEGSKA (reference sequence). The V gene lost 5 bases and the J gene lost 6 bases, with 10 bases spanning the gap. There are 11 residues in the CDR3.

CDR3 protein: CASSLGGRESEKLFF. The CDR3 DNA is TGTGCCAGCAGCTTAGGGGGCAGGGAAAGTGAAAAACTGTTTTTT. The chain links TRBV5-4 to TRBJ1-4; 7 bases align to TRBD1. Germline V lookup: CDR1 SGHNT, CDR2 YYREEE (reference sequence). Unmatched junction bases numbered 8, after V lost 2 bases and J lost 7 bases. The CDR3 is 15 amino acids.

The CDR3 is CASSPGRGNRHEQFF. CDR3 nucleotides: TGCGCCAGCAGCCCAGGGCGGGGGAATCGGCATGAGCAGTTCTTC. The chain uses TRBV4-3 and TRBJ2-1; TRBD2 matches 7 bases. The CDR3 is 15 residues long. Losses at the gene ends were 4 bases for V and 8 bases for J; bases not matched to a gene: 11. Germline assignment: CDR1 LGHNA and CDR2 YSLEER.

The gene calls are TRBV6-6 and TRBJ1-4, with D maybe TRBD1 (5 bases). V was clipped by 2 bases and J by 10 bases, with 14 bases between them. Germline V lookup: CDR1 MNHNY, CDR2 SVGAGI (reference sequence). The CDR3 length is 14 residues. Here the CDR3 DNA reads TGTGCCAGCAGTTACGGCGGCGGCGGGGGAAAACTGTTTTTT. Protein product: CASSYGGGGGKLFF.

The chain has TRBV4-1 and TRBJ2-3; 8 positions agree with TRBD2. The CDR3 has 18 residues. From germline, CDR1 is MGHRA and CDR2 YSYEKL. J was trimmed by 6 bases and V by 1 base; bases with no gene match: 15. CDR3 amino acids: CASSQAPGGKAGADTQYF. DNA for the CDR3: TGCGCCAGCAGCCAAGCACCAGGAGGCAAAGCGGGAGCGGATACGCAGTATTTT.

In DNA form, the CDR3 reads TGTGCCAGCAGCTTTGTAGCAGGATGGGAGAGCACAGATACGCAGTATTTT. It codes for CASSFVAGWESTDTQYF. This chain joins TRBV5-5 and TRBJ2-3, with D possibly being TRBD2 (5 bases). CDR1 and CDR2 from the germline V gene are SGHKS and YYEKEE (reference sequence). Trimming took off 2 bases at V and 0 bases at J, with 16 bases between the two ends. The CDR3 is made up of 17 amino acids.

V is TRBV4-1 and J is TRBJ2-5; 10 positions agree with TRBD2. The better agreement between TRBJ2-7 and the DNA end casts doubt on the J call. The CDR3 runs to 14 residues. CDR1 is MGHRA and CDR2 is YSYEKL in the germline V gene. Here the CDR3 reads CASRGLAISYEQYF. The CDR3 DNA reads TGCGCCAGCAGGGGACTAGCGATCTCCTACGAGCAGTACTTC.

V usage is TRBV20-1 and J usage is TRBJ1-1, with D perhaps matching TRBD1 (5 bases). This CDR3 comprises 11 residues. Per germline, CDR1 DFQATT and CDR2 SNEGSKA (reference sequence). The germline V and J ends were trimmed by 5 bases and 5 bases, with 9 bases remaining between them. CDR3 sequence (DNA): TGCAGTGCTTTACAGGCGACTGAAGCTTTCTTT. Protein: CSALQATEAFF.

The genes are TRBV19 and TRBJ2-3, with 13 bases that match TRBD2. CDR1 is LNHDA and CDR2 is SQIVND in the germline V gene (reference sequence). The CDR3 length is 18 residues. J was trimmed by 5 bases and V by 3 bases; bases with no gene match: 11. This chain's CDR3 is CASSIRSVGLAGEDTQYF. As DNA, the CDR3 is TGTGCCAGTAGTATCCGCTCGGTCGGACTAGCGGGAGAAGATACGCAGTATTTT.

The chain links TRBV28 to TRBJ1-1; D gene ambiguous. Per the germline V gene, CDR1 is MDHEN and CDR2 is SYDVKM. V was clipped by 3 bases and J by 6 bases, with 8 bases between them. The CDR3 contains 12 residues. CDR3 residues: CASSFFWAEAFF. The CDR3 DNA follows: TGTGCCAGCAGTTTTTTCTGGGCTGAAGCTTTCTTT.

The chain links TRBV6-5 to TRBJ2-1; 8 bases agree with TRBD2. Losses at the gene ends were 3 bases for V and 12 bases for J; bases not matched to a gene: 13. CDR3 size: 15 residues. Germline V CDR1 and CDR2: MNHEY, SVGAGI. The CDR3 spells CASSYTGTSRRGQFF. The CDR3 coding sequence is TGTGCCAGCAGTTATACCGGGACTAGTCGAAGAGGGCAGTTCTTC.

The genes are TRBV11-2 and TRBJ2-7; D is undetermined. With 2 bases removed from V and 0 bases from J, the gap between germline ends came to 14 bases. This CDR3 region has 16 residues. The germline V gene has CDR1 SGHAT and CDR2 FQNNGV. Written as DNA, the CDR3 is TGTGCCAGCAGCTTAACGGTAGGACGGAGCTCCTACGAGCAGTACTTC. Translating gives CASSLTVGRSSYEQYF.

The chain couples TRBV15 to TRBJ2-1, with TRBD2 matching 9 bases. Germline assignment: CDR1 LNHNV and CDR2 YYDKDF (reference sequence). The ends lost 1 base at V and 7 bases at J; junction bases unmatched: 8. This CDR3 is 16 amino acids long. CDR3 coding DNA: TGTGCCACCAGCAGAGCGAGGGGGACTAGCTATAATGAGCAGTTCTTC. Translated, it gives CATSRARGTSYNEQFF.

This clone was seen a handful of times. For the CDR3, the DNA is TGTGCCAGTAGTATAGTTGAGACAGGGTTTCATCAGCCCCAGCATTTT. Translating it yields CASSIVETGFHQPQHF. The chain uses TRBV19 and TRBJ1-5; 7 bases line up with TRBD1. Germline V lookup: CDR1 LNHDA, CDR2 SQIVND (reference sequence). V was pared by 1 base and J by 5 bases, with 8 bases of the junction left unmatched. The CDR3 loop spans 16 amino acids.

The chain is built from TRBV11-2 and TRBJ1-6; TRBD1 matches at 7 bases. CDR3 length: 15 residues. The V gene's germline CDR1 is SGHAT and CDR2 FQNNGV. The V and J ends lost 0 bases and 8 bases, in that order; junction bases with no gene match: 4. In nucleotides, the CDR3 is TGTGCCAGCAGCTTAGATCAGGGGGTTTATTCACCCCTCCACTTT. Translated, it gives CASSLDQGVYSPLHF.

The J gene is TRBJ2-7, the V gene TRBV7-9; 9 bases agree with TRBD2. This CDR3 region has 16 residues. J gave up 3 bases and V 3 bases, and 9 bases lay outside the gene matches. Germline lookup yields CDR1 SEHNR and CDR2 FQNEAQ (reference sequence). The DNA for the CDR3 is TGTGCCAGCAGCTTGGCTCTAGCGGGAAGAGACTACGAGCAGTACTTC. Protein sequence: CASSLALAGRDYEQYF.

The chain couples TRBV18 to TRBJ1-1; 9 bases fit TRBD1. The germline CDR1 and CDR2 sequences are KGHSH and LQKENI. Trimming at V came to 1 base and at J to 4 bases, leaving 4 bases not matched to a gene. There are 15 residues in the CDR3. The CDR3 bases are TGTGCCAGCTCACCACTTGGGACAGGGACCACTGAAGCTTTCTTT. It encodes CASSPLGTGTTEAFF.

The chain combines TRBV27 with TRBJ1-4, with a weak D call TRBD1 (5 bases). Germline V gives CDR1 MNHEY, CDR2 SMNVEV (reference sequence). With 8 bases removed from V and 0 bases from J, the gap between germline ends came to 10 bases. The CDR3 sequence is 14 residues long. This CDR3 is CASGPRATNEKLFF. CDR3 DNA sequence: TGTGCCAGCGGACCCAGGGCAACTAATGAAAAACTGTTTTTT. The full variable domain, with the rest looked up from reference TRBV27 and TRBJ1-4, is EAQVTQNPRYLITVTGKKLTVTCSQNMNHEYMSWYRQDPGLGLRQIYYSMNVEVTDKGDVPEGYKVSRKEKRNFPLILESPSPNQTSLYFCASGPRATNEKLFFGSGTQLSVL.

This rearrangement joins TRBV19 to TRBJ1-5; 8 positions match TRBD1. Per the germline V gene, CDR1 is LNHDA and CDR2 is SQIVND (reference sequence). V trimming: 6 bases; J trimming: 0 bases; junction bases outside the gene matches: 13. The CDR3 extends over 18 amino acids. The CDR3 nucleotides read TGTGCCAGTAGGAGAGGGACAGGAGAGAGATTTAGCAATCAGCCCCAGCATTTT. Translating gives CASRRGTGERFSNQPQHF. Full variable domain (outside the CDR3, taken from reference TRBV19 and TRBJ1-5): DGGITQSPKYLFRKEGQNVTLSCEQNLNHDAMYWYRQDPGQGLRLIYYSQIVNDFQKGDIAEGYSVSREKKESFPLTVTSAQKNPTAFYLCASRRGTGERFSNQPQHFGDGTRLSIL.